Following are 21 T cell receptor beta chains from one sample sequenced in a study of T cell repertoires in cytomegalovirus infection. TCRdb recomputed calls from the reads with MiXCR, one row per CDR3 protein. The data show about 680,000 distinct CDR3 sequences, less than 25% seen once. Sequencing was done on a sample of CD8+ T cells from PBMCs. Every receptor here comes from a human donor in good health (CMV status not recorded). Some clones in this sample may be carry-over from other donors' samples.

This clonotype came up many times. The V and J genes are TRBV7-2 and TRBJ2-7; D is ambiguous. This CDR3 region has 12 residues. V was clipped by 1 base and J by 9 bases, with 10 bases between them. Germline-derived CDR1 and CDR2 are SGHTA and FQGNSA. For the CDR3, the DNA is TGTGCCAGCAGCTTAGAATTCGCAGCGCAGTACTTC. It translates to CASSLEFAAQYF.

Notes on this clonotype: The junction shows a germline mismatch at one end, possibly a read error. The chain couples TRBV9 to TRBJ2-3; 8 bases align to TRBD2. The CDR3 extends over 15 amino acids. CDR1 SGDLS and CDR2 YYNGEE come from the germline V gene. CDR3 in DNA: TGTACCAGCAGCGTAGCGGGGTCCAGCACAGATACGCAGTATTTT. This sequence encodes CTSSVAGSSTDTQYF.

This chain uses TRBV6-6 with TRBJ1-1; 7 nucleotides agree with TRBD1. Trimming cost V 6 bases and J 1 base; bases outside gene matches: 2. The CDR3 length is 13 residues. Per germline, CDR1 MNHNY and CDR2 SVGAGI (reference sequence). The CDR3, as DNA: TGTGCCAGCAGGGGACAGAAGAACACTGAAGCTTTCTTT. Translating gives CASRGQKNTEAFF.

The count of this clonotype is one. Compared with germline, one end of the junction differs, possibly owing to a read error. In DNA, the CDR3 is TGTGTCAGTAGTATACAGGGTGAAGGCTACAATGAGCAGTTCTTC. Translating it yields CVSSIQGEGYNEQFF. The chain couples TRBV19 to TRBJ2-1, with a possible D match to TRBD1 (6 bases). CDR1 is LNHDA and CDR2 is SQIVND in the germline V gene (reference sequence). The CDR3 has 15 residues.

The chain combines TRBV5-1 with TRBJ2-7; 10 nucleotides match TRBD2. CDR1 and CDR2 from the germline V gene are SGHRS and YFSETQ. J gave up 4 bases and V 2 bases, and 6 bases lay outside the gene matches. The CDR3 covers 15 residues. The CDR3 protein is CASSFGIAGGYEQYF. The DNA for the CDR3 is TGCGCCAGCAGCTTTGGGATAGCGGGGGGTTACGAGCAGTACTTC.

This rearrangement joins TRBV2 to TRBJ2-3; 8 nucleotides match TRBD2. The J segment lost 0 bases and the V segment lost 8 bases, leaving 4 bases of the junction unmatched. Per the germline V gene, CDR1 is SNHLY and CDR2 is FYNNEI. This CDR3 has 14 residues. CDR3 protein: CASGRGGSTDTQYF. CDR3 DNA sequence: TGTGCCAGCGGACGCGGGGGGAGCACAGATACGCAGTATTTT.

This clonotype has a count of ten or more. The J gene is TRBJ2-7, the V gene TRBV7-9; D call uncertain. CDR1 and CDR2 (germline): SEHNR, FQNEAQ (reference sequence). CDR3 length: 13 residues. The ends were cut back, 5 bases at V and 7 bases at J, with 15 bases in the middle. As DNA, the CDR3 is TGTGCCAGCAGCAACCCCGGCCCCGAGGAGCAGTACGTC. Its translation: CASSNPGPEEQYV.

The chain is built from TRBV28 and TRBJ2-7; TRBD2 agrees at 8 bases. This CDR3 is built from 13 residues. Trimming cost V 5 bases and J 5 bases; bases outside gene matches: 5. Per the germline V gene, CDR1 is MDHEN and CDR2 is SYDVKM. The CDR3 loop reads CASSPGGTHEQYV. The CDR3 DNA reads as TGTGCCAGCAGTCCGGGGGGGACCCACGAGCAGTACGTC.

V usage is TRBV25-1 and J usage is TRBJ2-7; 12 nucleotides match TRBD1. The junction had 4 bases not matched to a gene; V was cut back by 5 bases and J by 5 bases. The V gene's germline CDR1 is MGHDK and CDR2 SYGVNS. CDR3 length: 14 residues. The CDR3 protein is CASSPGTGGDEQYF. The CDR3 nucleotides read TGTGCCAGCAGTCCAGGGACAGGGGGCGACGAGCAGTACTTC.

This clonotype was detected ten times or more. Here the CDR3 reads CASSSRGYEQYF. Here the CDR3 DNA reads TGTGCCAGCAGCTCCAGAGGCTACGAGCAGTACTTC. This chain connects TRBV11-2 to TRBJ2-7, with D uncertain. The CDR3 length is 12 residues. Trimming removed 4 bases from V and 3 bases from J, with 7 bases in between. Germline lookup yields CDR1 SGHAT and CDR2 FQNNGV. Based on the CDR3 plus reference TRBV11-2 and TRBJ2-7, the full variable domain is EAGVAQSPRYKIIEKRQSVAFWCNPISGHATLYWYQQILGQGPKLLIQFQNNGVVDDSQLPKDRFSAERLKGVDSTLKIQPAKLEDSAVYLCASSSRGYEQYFGPGTRLTVT.

The chain uses TRBV6-6 and TRBJ1-5; possibly TRBD1 for D (5 bases). The V gene lost 2 bases and the J gene lost 0 bases, with 8 bases spanning the gap. Germline V gene data show CDR1 as MNHNY and CDR2 as SVGAGI (reference sequence). This CDR3 comprises 15 residues. The CDR3 reads CASSYGATSNQPQHF. CDR3 coding DNA: TGTGCCAGCAGTTACGGGGCAACTAGCAATCAGCCCCAGCATTTT.

The chain recombines TRBV7-9 with TRBJ2-7; the match to TRBD2 covers 10 bases. CDR3 length: 15 residues. With 4 bases clipped from V and 4 bases from J, the junction kept 7 bases outside the gene matches. The germline CDR1 and CDR2 sequences are SEHNR and FQNEAQ (reference sequence). The CDR3 DNA reads TGTGCCAGCAGCTCCCGGGAACTAGCGGGGTACGAGCAGTACTTC. Protein product: CASSSRELAGYEQYF.

J is TRBJ2-7 and V is TRBV10-3; 7 bases agree with TRBD1. J gave up 5 bases and V 6 bases, and 4 bases lay outside the gene matches. The germline CDR1 and CDR2 sequences are ENHRY and SYGVKD. This CDR3 has 12 residues. In DNA form, the CDR3 reads TGTGCCATCAGCCAACAGGGGAACGAGCAGTACTTC. Amino acids: CAISQQGNEQYF.

The CDR3 region is CASSLAQGHEQYF. Here the CDR3 DNA reads TGTGCCAGCAGCTTGGCCCAGGGGCACGAGCAGTACTTC. The J gene is TRBJ2-7, the V gene TRBV5-4; perhaps TRBD1 as D (6 bases). Trimming removed 0 bases from V and 5 bases from J, with 9 bases in between. The CDR3 has 13 residues. CDR1 is SGHNT, CDR2 YYREEE, per germline (reference sequence).

This clonotype was counted ten times or more. The gene calls are TRBV6-1 and TRBJ2-1; D is ambiguous. CDR3 length: 12 residues. The V gene's germline CDR1 is MNHNS and CDR2 SASEGT. Trimming cost V 2 bases and J 4 bases, with 3 bases left between them. This CDR3 reads CASSERYNEQFF. The CDR3 DNA is TGTGCCAGCAGTGAAAGGTACAATGAGCAGTTCTTC.

V usage is TRBV12-3 or TRBV12-4 and J usage is TRBJ1-5, with D unclear. V lost 4 bases and J lost 0, with 4 bases in between. The CDR3 runs to 13 residues. In DNA form, the CDR3 reads TGTGCCAGCAGTTCCCATAGCAATCAGCCCCAGCATTTT. Residues: CASSSHSNQPQHF.

The chain employs TRBV7-3 and TRBJ1-1; D might be TRBD1 (6 bases). Germline V gene sequence: CDR1 SGHTA, CDR2 FQGTGA. Trimming removed 4 bases from V and 0 bases from J, with 12 bases in between. This CDR3 has 15 amino acids. CDR3 sequence (DNA): TGTGCCAGCAGCTACCCCCCAGGGGTGAACACTGAAGCTTTCTTT. It is translated as CASSYPPGVNTEAFF.

Concerning this clonotype itself: Being one base from a much bigger clone, this may be a read error. The chain carries TRBV27 and TRBJ1-5; D unclear. The CDR3 covers 15 residues. Between the trimmed V and J ends, which lost 5 bases and 2 bases, there was a span of 13 bases. Germline V gene data show CDR1 as MNHEY and CDR2 as SMNVEV (reference sequence). This CDR3 is CASSPAPRGNQPQHF. The CDR3 coding sequence is TGTGCCAGCAGTCCCGCCCCGCGTGGCAATCAGCCCCAGCATTTT.

CDR3 in DNA: TGTGCCAGCAGTTACCCCTGGACAGGGGGCGCATCAGATACGCAGTATTTT. Translation gives CASSYPWTGGASDTQYF. The chain carries TRBV6-2 or TRBV6-3 and TRBJ2-3; TRBD1 aligns across 11 bases. CDR1 is MNHEY and CDR2 is SVGEGT in the germline V gene. This CDR3 is 17 amino acids long. The V segment lost 2 bases and the J segment 4 bases; nucleotides outside the gene matches: 8.

This clonotype has only a few counts. V gene TRBV6-2 or TRBV6-3 combines with J gene TRBJ2-7; 10 bases are a match to TRBD1. CDR1 is MNHEY and CDR2 is SVGEGT in the germline V gene. V trimming: 1 base; J trimming: 7 bases; junction bases outside the gene matches: 1. The CDR3 runs to 13 residues. For the CDR3, the DNA is TGTGCCAGCAGTTACTTGGGACAGGGGGAGCAGTACGTC. Its translation: CASSYLGQGEQYV.

This clonotype was counted between two and nine times. The genes are TRBV29-1 and TRBJ2-1, with D possibly called TRBD1 or TRBD2 (5 bases each). Germline V CDR1 and CDR2: SQVTM, ANQGSEA. Trimming stripped 6 bases from V and 0 bases from J, with 18 bases between. The length of the CDR3 is 16 residues. DNA for the CDR3: TGCAGCGTGGTCGGGACGGCGAAAAGCTCCTACAATGAGCAGTTCTTC. Translating it yields CSVVGTAKSSYNEQFF.